This entry describes one T cell receptor (beta chain). What it binds is not known. This specimen belongs to a study of cytomegalovirus exposure and HLA in healthy donors. The study, taken as a whole, reports: Cytomegalovirus association was assigned to about 150 TCR beta chains. Reportedly, cytomegalovirus status was diagnosed with high sensitivity and specificity.

60 Vbeta and 13 Jbeta primers were used in PCR. Produced via immunoSEQ multiplex PCR; TCRdb's table is partial and in-frame only. Of 90,000 to 120,000 clones listed, over 75% are singletons. Germline V CDR1 and CDR2: PRHDT, FYEKMQ (reference sequence). This CDR3 spans 16 amino acids. V was clipped by 1 base and J by 3 bases; unmatched bases: 6. The TCR sequence derives from a man between 60 and 75 years old in good health and CMV-seropositive. The gene calls are TRBV13 and TRBJ2-5; 9 nucleotides match TRBD2. Sequenced material: PBMCs. CDR3 DNA sequence: TGTGCCAGCAGCTTAGAAGGGCTAGCGGGGAAAGAGACCCAGTACTTC. Protein sequence: CASSLEGLAGKETQYF.